Each of the 7 T cell receptor beta chains below was sequenced from the same sample in a study of cytomegalovirus exposure and HLA in healthy donors. The PCR was carried out with 60 Vbeta primers and 13 Jbeta primers. Assay: immunoSEQ multiplex PCR; the TCRdb copy retains only in-frame clones and omits some. Here the sample spans around 130,000 clones, roughly 80% being singletons. The sample comprised PBMCs. These receptors all come from a man in his forties or fifties in good health and CMV-seronegative.

The V call is TRBV2, the J call TRBJ2-3, with TRBD1 as a possible D gene (6 bases). V lost 6 bases to trimming and J lost 4 bases, with 14 bases between them. The CDR3 covers 14 residues. Looked up from germline, CDR1 is SNHLY and CDR2 is FYNNEI. CDR3 sequence (DNA): TGTGCCAGCAGAATTTCGCCAGGGGCAGATACGCAGTATTTT. Encoded protein: CASRISPGADTQYF.

This chain uses TRBV2 with TRBJ2-4; TRBD2 matches 7 bases. CDR3 length equals 13 residues. CDR1 and CDR2 from the germline V gene are SNHLY and FYNNEI. J gave up 6 bases and V 4 bases, and 3 bases lay outside the gene matches. The CDR3 region is CASSGEGRNIQYF. Written as DNA, the CDR3 is TGTGCCAGCAGTGGGGAGGGGAGAAACATTCAGTACTTC.

This clone was observed a few times. The chain recombines TRBV6-4 with TRBJ1-2; 7 bases match TRBD1. This CDR3 spans 15 amino acids. The J segment lost 8 bases and the V segment lost 6 bases, leaving 15 bases of the junction unmatched. CDR1 is MRHNA and CDR2 is SNTAGT in the germline V gene. CDR3 sequence: CASSETPTGVGGYTF. CDR3 nucleotide sequence: TGTGCCAGCAGCGAAACCCCAACAGGGGTGGGCGGCTACACCTTC.

V is TRBV5-1 and J is TRBJ2-7, with a possible D match to TRBD1 (6 bases). CDR1 is SGHRS, CDR2 YFSETQ, per germline. The CDR3 loop spans 12 amino acids. V shed 4 bases and J shed 5 bases, with 10 bases lying between them. The CDR3 DNA is TGCGCCAGCAGCCTTACAGGGCACGAGCAGTACTTC. Residues: CASSLTGHEQYF. Filled out from reference TRBV5-1 and TRBJ2-7, the complete variable domain reads KAGVTQTPRYLIKTRGQQVTLSCSPISGHRSVSWYQQTPGQGLQFLFEYFSETQRNKGNFPGRFSGRQFSNSRSEMNVSTLELGDSALYLCASSLTGHEQYFGPGTRLTVT.

The DNA of the CDR3 is TGTGCCTGGGATGCACAGGGTTTGGCCAATGAGCAGTTCTTC. Translating gives CAWDAQGLANEQFF. This chain links TRBV30 with TRBJ2-1; the D gene is possibly TRBD1 (6 bases). The CDR3 loop spans 14 amino acids. Germline V CDR1 and CDR2: GTSNPN, SVGIG (reference sequence). V gave up 5 bases and J gave up 6 bases, with 17 bases separating them.

This chain links TRBV30 with TRBJ2-1; D may be TRBD2 (6 bases). The CDR3 spans 12 residues. The germline gives CDR1 GTSNPN, CDR2 SVGIG (reference sequence). The V end lost 1 base, the J end lost 6 bases, and 7 bases lay between the germline ends. The CDR3 sequence: CAWSETSNEQFF. CDR3 in DNA: TGTGCCTGGAGTGAGACTAGCAATGAGCAGTTCTTC.

The V call is TRBV14, the J call TRBJ2-5; D is unclear. With 1 base removed from V and 4 bases from J, the gap between germline ends came to 7 bases. The CDR3 totals 13 residues. CDR1 is SGHDN, CDR2 FVKESK, per germline. CDR3 residues: CASSQARSETQYF. The CDR3, as DNA: TGTGCCAGCAGCCAAGCTAGGTCAGAGACCCAGTACTTC.